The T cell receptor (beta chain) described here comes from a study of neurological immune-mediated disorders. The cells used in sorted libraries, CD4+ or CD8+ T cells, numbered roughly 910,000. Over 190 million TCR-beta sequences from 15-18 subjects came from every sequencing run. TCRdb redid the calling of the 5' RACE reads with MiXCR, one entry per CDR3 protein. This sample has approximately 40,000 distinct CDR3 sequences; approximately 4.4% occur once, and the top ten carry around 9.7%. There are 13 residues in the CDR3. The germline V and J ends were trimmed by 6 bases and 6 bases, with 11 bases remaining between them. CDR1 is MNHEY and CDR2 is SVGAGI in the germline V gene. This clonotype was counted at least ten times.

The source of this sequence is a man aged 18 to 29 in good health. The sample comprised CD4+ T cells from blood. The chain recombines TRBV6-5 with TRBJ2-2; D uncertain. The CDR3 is CASSRSLAGELFF. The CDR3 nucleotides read TGTGCCAGCAGCCGCAGCCTTGCCGGGGAGCTGTTTTTT.